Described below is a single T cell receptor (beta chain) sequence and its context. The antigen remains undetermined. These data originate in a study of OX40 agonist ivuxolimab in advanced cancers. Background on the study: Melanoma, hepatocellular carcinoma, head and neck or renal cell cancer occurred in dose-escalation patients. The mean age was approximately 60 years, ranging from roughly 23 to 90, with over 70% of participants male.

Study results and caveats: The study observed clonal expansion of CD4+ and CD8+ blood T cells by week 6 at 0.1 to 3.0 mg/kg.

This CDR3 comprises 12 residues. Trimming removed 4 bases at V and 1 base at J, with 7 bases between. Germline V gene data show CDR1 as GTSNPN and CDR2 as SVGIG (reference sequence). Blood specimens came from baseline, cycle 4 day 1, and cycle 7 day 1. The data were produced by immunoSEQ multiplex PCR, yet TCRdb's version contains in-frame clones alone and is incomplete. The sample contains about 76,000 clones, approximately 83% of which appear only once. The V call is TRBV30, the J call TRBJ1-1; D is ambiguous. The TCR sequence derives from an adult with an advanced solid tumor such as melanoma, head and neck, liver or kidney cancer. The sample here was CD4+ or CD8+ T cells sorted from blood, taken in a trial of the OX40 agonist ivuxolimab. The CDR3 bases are TGTGCCTGGACCTCAGGGAACACTGAAGCTTTCTTT. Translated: CAWTSGNTEAFF.